These 18 T cell receptor beta chains were all obtained from the same sample, sequenced in a study of shared clonotypes between healthy human individuals. Using immunoSEQ multiplex PCR, the repertoire was profiled, and TCRdb retains in-frame clones only, with some absent. The repertoire includes some 2.4 million clones, 93% of them detected once, and about 0.34% sits in the top ten. Source material: naive CD4+ T cells from PBMCs. Indicated subset: CD45RA+ positively selected. All receptors come from a man aged 18-30 years in good health. Some clones in this sample may be carry-over from other donors' samples.

The chain is built from TRBV7-9 and TRBJ2-2; 8 bases line up with TRBD2. CDR1 and CDR2 from the germline V gene are SEHNR and FQNEAQ (reference sequence). Trimming took 7 bases from V and 6 from J; bases not matched to a gene: 13. The CDR3 runs to 16 residues. CDR3 nucleotide sequence: TGTGCCAGCACCACCCCCCGAGCGGGAGTAGCCGGGGAGCTGTTTTTT. It specifies CASTTPRAGVAGELFF. The full variable domain, in which reference TRBV7-9 and TRBJ2-2 provide the parts outside the CDR3, is DTGVSQNPRHKITKRGQNVTFRCDPISEHNRLYWYRQTLGQGPEFLTYFQNEAQLEKSRLLSDRFSAERPKGSFSTLEIQRTEQGDSAMYLCASTTPRAGVAGELFFGEGSRLTVL.

The chain is built from TRBV11-3 and TRBJ2-2, with unresolved D. Trimming removed 0 bases from V and 6 bases from J, with 5 bases in between. This CDR3 comprises 13 residues. CDR1 and CDR2 from the germline V gene are SGHNT and YENEEA. This chain's CDR3 is CASSLDGPGELFF. The DNA of the CDR3 is TGTGCCAGCAGCTTAGACGGGCCCGGGGAGCTGTTTTTT.

The CDR3 sequence: CARDRDGANVLTF. CDR3 DNA sequence: TGTGCCCGGGACAGGGACGGGGCCAACGTCCTGACTTTC. The chain carries TRBV30 and TRBJ2-6, with 9 bases aligning to TRBD1. Germline V gene sequence: CDR1 GTSNPN, CDR2 SVGIG (reference sequence). Trimming took 8 bases from V and 4 from J; bases not matched to a gene: 3. This CDR3 has 13 amino acids.

The chain carries TRBV30 and TRBJ2-5; 10 bases fit TRBD2. The tail of the sequence fits TRBJ2-7 better, so the J call may be wrong. The length of the CDR3 is 15 residues. The germline CDR1 and CDR2 sequences are GTSNPN and SVGIG (reference sequence). CDR3 in DNA: TGTGCCTGGAGCGCTGGACTAGCGGTTACCTACGAGCAGTACTTC. It specifies CAWSAGLAVTYEQYF.

The V call is TRBV5-1, the J call TRBJ2-2; perhaps TRBD2 as D (5 bases). Per the germline V gene, CDR1 is SGHRS and CDR2 is YFSETQ. This CDR3 contains 15 residues. Trimming cost V 4 bases and J 4 bases, with 14 bases left between them. The CDR3 nucleotides are TGCGCCAGCAGCATCCTTGGCGGAGGCACCGGGGAGCTGTTTTTT. It yields the protein CASSILGGGTGELFF.

The chain combines TRBV5-5 with TRBJ1-5; weak D call: TRBD1 (6 bases). The germline V gene has CDR1 SGHKS and CDR2 YYEKEE (reference sequence). V was shortened by 0 bases and J by 2 bases, with 21 bases between the two germline ends. CDR3 length: 19 residues. CDR3 loop: CASSLEFWGAFAGNQPQHF. Here the CDR3 DNA reads TGTGCCAGCAGCTTGGAATTTTGGGGGGCTTTCGCCGGCAATCAGCCCCAGCATTTT.

The gene calls are TRBV15 and TRBJ1-2; tentative D call: TRBD1 (5 bases). Trimming removed 0 bases at V and 0 bases at J, with 14 bases between. This CDR3 is built from 17 residues. Germline V gene lookup returns CDR1 LNHNV and CDR2 YYDKDF (reference sequence). As DNA, the CDR3 is TGTGCCACCAGCAGAGATCTAGACAGATCTACTAACTATGGCTACACCTTC. Translated: CATSRDLDRSTNYGYTF.

The chain recombines TRBV27 with TRBJ2-7; 9 bases line up with TRBD1. The CDR3 sequence is 20 residues long. CDR1 and CDR2 from the germline V gene are MNHEY and SMNVEV (reference sequence). The ends lost 6 bases at V and 3 bases at J; junction bases unmatched: 24. The CDR3 DNA follows: TGTGCCAGCAGCTTAGGATATGGACAGGGGTCCGGGGTGCAGAACTACGAGCAGTACTTC. This gives the protein CASSLGYGQGSGVQNYEQYF.

V is TRBV5-8 and J is TRBJ2-5, with D possibly matching TRBD2 (5 bases). Trimming removed 4 bases from V and 9 bases from J, with 16 bases in between. In germline, CDR1 is SGHTS, CDR2 YDEGEE. The CDR3 loop spans 13 amino acids. In nucleotides, the CDR3 is TGTGCCAGCAGCCTGACGGGCCCGCGGGCCCAGTACTTC. Encoded protein: CASSLTGPRAQYF. The entire variable domain, with the rest obtained from reference TRBV5-8 and TRBJ2-5, is as follows: EAGVTQSPTHLIKTRGQQATLRCSPISGHTSVYWYQQALGLGLQFLLWYDEGEERNRGNFPPRFSGRQFPNYSSELNVNALELEDSALYLCASSLTGPRAQYFGPGTRLLVL.

CDR3 region: CASSPGTVATNEKLFF. The CDR3 DNA sequence: TGCGCCAGCAGCCCAGGGACAGTTGCAACTAATGAAAAACTGTTTTTT. This sequence joins TRBV4-1 and TRBJ1-4; TRBD1 agrees at 7 bases. Germline V gene data show CDR1 as MGHRA and CDR2 as YSYEKL. The J segment lost 0 bases and the V segment lost 4 bases, leaving 5 bases of the junction unmatched. CDR3 length equals 16 residues.

The chain carries TRBV7-8 and TRBJ2-5, with unresolved D. The J call may be mistaken, given a closer DNA end match to TRBJ2-7. The CDR3 covers 13 residues. CDR1 and CDR2 (germline): SGHVS, FQNEAQ. DNA for the CDR3: TGTGCCAGCAGCTTAGGTGTATCCTACGAGCAGTACTTC. Translating it yields CASSLGVSYEQYF.

The chain is built from TRBV6-6 and TRBJ2-7, with D tentatively TRBD1 (6 bases). CDR1 MNHNY and CDR2 SVGAGI come from the germline V gene (reference sequence). Trimming removed 2 bases at V and 1 base at J, with 12 bases between. CDR3 size: 15 residues. As DNA, the CDR3 is TGTGCCAGCAGTTACACTCGACAGGTGTCCTACGAGCAGTACTTC. This gives the protein CASSYTRQVSYEQYF.

This clone was counted once. This sequence joins TRBV27 and TRBJ1-2; D is possibly TRBD1 (5 bases). V shed 6 bases and J shed 7 bases, with 12 bases lying between them. Germline CDR1 and CDR2: MNHEY and SMNVEV (reference sequence). The CDR3 loop spans 12 amino acids. The CDR3: CASRGWGVGYTF. The CDR3 DNA reads TGTGCCAGCAGGGGGTGGGGGGTTGGCTACACCTTC.

The V and J genes are TRBV5-1 and TRBJ2-3, with TRBD2 matching 11 bases. CDR1 is SGHRS and CDR2 is YFSETQ in the germline V gene. Trimming removed 4 bases from V and 1 base from J; junction bases left unmatched: 5. This CDR3 comprises 16 residues. The CDR3 coding sequence is TGCGCCAGCAGCCTCCGACTAGCGGGACGCACAGATACGCAGTATTTT. Its translation: CASSLRLAGRTDTQYF.

V is TRBV6-6 and J is TRBJ1-4, with D possibly TRBD1 on 6 matching bases. The germline gives CDR1 MNHNY, CDR2 SVGAGI (reference sequence). V lost 6 bases to trimming and J lost 3 bases, with 11 bases between them. This CDR3 contains 14 residues. The CDR3, as DNA: TGTGCCAGCAGCCAACAGGGTCCTAATGAAAAACTGTTTTTT. This codes for CASSQQGPNEKLFF.

A remark on this clone: This sample includes further DNA sequences coding for the same CDR3. The chain employs TRBV28 and TRBJ2-7, with TRBD2 identical over 7 bases. The germline gives CDR1 MDHEN, CDR2 SYDVKM. The CDR3 sequence is 14 residues long. V shed 5 bases and J 3 bases; nucleotides not matched to a gene: 7. The CDR3: CASSPPGRSYEQYF. CDR3 DNA sequence: TGTGCCAGCAGTCCCCCCGGGAGGAGCTACGAGCAGTACTTC.

The chain has TRBV2 and TRBJ2-1; 13 nucleotides agree with TRBD2. The CDR3 is 16 amino acids. Germline V gene data show CDR1 as SNHLY and CDR2 as FYNNEI. With 7 bases clipped from V and 8 bases from J, the junction kept 11 bases outside the gene matches. Here the CDR3 DNA reads TGTGCCAGCACACTGACTAGCGGGAGGCCCTCGGATGAGCAGTTCTTC. This encodes CASTLTSGRPSDEQFF. Full variable domain (outside the CDR3, taken from reference TRBV2 and TRBJ2-1): EPEVTQTPSHQVTQMGQEVILRCVPISNHLYFYWYRQILGQKVEFLVSFYNNEISEKSEIFDDQFSVERPDGSNFTLKIRSTKLEDSAMYFCASTLTSGRPSDEQFFGPGTRLTVL.

On this clone: The sample contains more than one DNA sequence encoding this CDR3. This rearrangement joins TRBV28 to TRBJ1-1; TRBD1 is a possible D gene (6 bases). Between the trimmed V and J ends, which lost 6 bases and 6 bases, there was a span of 14 bases. The CDR3 spans 13 residues. In germline, CDR1 is MDHEN, CDR2 SYDVKM. The CDR3 spells CASSPPTGSEAFF. The CDR3, as DNA: TGTGCCAGCAGCCCCCCTACAGGGTCTGAAGCTTTCTTT.